This is a list of T cell receptor beta chains from one sample in a study of blood T cells in healthy people across ages. TCRdb re-called the 5' RACE reads with MiXCR, one entry per CDR3 protein. The repertoire includes 1.8 million or so distinct CDR3 sequences, around 40% of them detected once, and roughly 24% sits in the top ten. Sequenced: blood. All receptors come from a human donor in good health. Each CDR3 is given with its conserved first and last residue. The D gene is left open where the match is weak. For some rows the clone size is stated as once, few or many, or as a class when expanded; others skip it.

clone size,J gene,D gene,V gene,CDR3 protein,CDR3 DNA
many,TRBJ1-2,-,TRBV12-3/TRBV12-4,CASSLGPYGYTF,TGTGCCAGCAGTTTAGGTCCCTATGGCTACACCTTC
-,TRBJ2-4,TRBD2,TRBV6-2/TRBV6-3,CASSYEPRFGGGSADEQYF,TGTGCCAGCAGTTACGAACCCCGCTTTGGCGGGGGGTCGGCGGATGAGCAGTACTTC
-,TRBJ2-1,-,TRBV10-3,CAIRPGDMGNEQFF,TGTGCCATCAGGCCCGGGGACATGGGGAATGAGCAGTTCTTC
-,TRBJ2-3,TRBD2,TRBV6-2/TRBV6-3,CAISYQPSGSTDTQYF,TGTGCCATCAGTTACCAGCCTAGCGGTAGCACAGATACGCAGTATTTT
few,TRBJ2-7,-,TRBV28,CASSFDVGLSSYEQYF,TGTGCCAGCAGTTTTGATGTGGGTCTATCTTCCTACGAGCAGTACTTC
-,TRBJ1-1,-,TRBV29-1,CSVGGQQEAFF,TGCAGCGTCGGGGGACAACAGGAAGCTTTCTTT
few,TRBJ2-3,-,TRBV9,CASSVSGAQDTQYF,TGTGCCAGCAGCGTGTCTGGAGCCCAAGATACGCAGTATTTT
-,TRBJ1-2,-,TRBV2,CASSAFDGDTYGYTF,TGTGCCAGCAGTGCCTTCGACGGAGATACTTATGGCTACACCTTC
-,TRBJ1-5,-,TRBV6-5,CASSPTGLNSNQPQHF,TGTGCCAGCAGCCCTACAGGGCTTAATAGCAATCAGCCCCAGCATTTT
-,TRBJ2-2,-,TRBV13,CASGTRPTGELFF,TGTGCCAGCGGGACTCGCCCCACCGGGGAGCTGTTTTTT
-,TRBJ2-1,-,TRBV7-2,CASSLGFGGLEQFF,TGTGCCAGCAGCTTAGGGTTCGGGGGGCTTGAGCAGTTCTTC
many,TRBJ1-1,TRBD1,TRBV28,CASSLGRGQLINTEAFF,TGTGCCAGCAGTTTAGGGAGGGGACAGCTTATTAACACTGAAGCTTTCTTT
-,TRBJ2-3,-,TRBV10-3,CATTAIRTDTQYF,TGTGCCACCACCGCTATCAGAACAGATACGCAGTATTTT
few,TRBJ2-7,TRBD1,TRBV20-1,CSARDPRTGGNEQYF,TGCAGTGCTAGAGACCCTAGGACAGGGGGCAACGAGCAGTACTTC
once,TRBJ1-1,-,TRBV4-1,CASSPYVTTEAFF,TGCGCCAGCAGCCCCTATGTGACAACTGAAGCTTTCTTT
few,TRBJ2-5,-,TRBV15,CATQWEGETQYF,TGTGCCACCCAATGGGAAGGGGAGACCCAGTACTTC
few,TRBJ2-5,TRBD1,TRBV7-7,CASSLQGLKETQYF,TGTGCTAGCAGCCTACAGGGGCTCAAAGAGACCCAGTACTTC
-,TRBJ1-2,-,TRBV6-2/TRBV6-3,CASSYSTGIGYTF,TGTGCCAGCAGTTACTCGACAGGTATTGGCTACACCTTC
once,TRBJ2-7,TRBD1,TRBV5-1,CASSLGTGSLRKQYF,TGCGCCAGCAGCCTAGGGACAGGGTCACTTCGCAAGCAGTACTTC
-,TRBJ2-1,TRBD1,TRBV29-1,CSASQGRVDEQFF,TGCAGCGCTTCACAGGGGAGAGTGGATGAGCAGTTCTTC
-,TRBJ2-6,-,TRBV20-1,CSAVSTGANVLTF,TGCAGTGCTGTTTCGACCGGGGCCAACGTCCTGACTTTC
-,TRBJ2-7,-,TRBV28,CATHTGEYEQYF,TGTGCCACACACACAGGAGAATACGAGCAGTACTTC
many,TRBJ2-5,TRBD1,TRBV7-9,CASSDSDRAQETQYF,TGTGCCAGCAGCGACTCGGACAGGGCGCAAGAGACCCAGTACTTC
-,TRBJ2-3,-,TRBV7-2,CASSSPVASLAQYF,TGTGCCAGCAGCTCCCCAGTAGCCTCTCTCGCGCAGTATTTT
-,TRBJ1-4,TRBD1,TRBV15,CATSTDRGYEKRFF,TGTGCCACCAGCACCGACAGGGGGTATGAAAAACGGTTTTTT
few,TRBJ1-2,-,TRBV3-1,CASSLIAGGGSYGYTF,TGTGCCAGCAGCCTTATCGCGGGGGGGGGTAGCTATGGCTACACCTTC
-,TRBJ2-2,-,TRBV6-2/TRBV6-3,CASSHSDGVFGELFF,TGTGCCAGCAGTCACTCTGACGGGGTTTTCGGGGAGCTGTTTTTT
-,TRBJ2-2,-,TRBV7-8,CASSPSWGSVRGGELFF,TGTGCCAGCAGCCCTAGTTGGGGTAGCGTTCGTGGCGGGGAGCTGTTTTTT
-,TRBJ2-7,-,TRBV20-1,CSARQDFEEQYF,TGCAGTGCTAGACAGGATTTTGAAGAGCAGTACTTC
-,TRBJ2-7,-,TRBV2,CASSEDGPAYEQYF,TGTGCCAGCAGTGAGGACGGGCCTGCCTACGAGCAGTACTTC
-,TRBJ2-7,-,TRBV4-3,CASNHLCGVEYEQYF,TGCGCCAGCAACCACTTGTGTGGGGTGGAATACGAGCAGTACTTC
-,TRBJ2-3,TRBD1,TRBV20-1,CSAIRTGVTDTQYF,TGCAGTGCCATCCGGACAGGGGTCACAGATACGCAGTATTTT
-,TRBJ2-7,-,TRBV11-1,CASAAGLPYEQYF,TGTGCCAGCGCGGCAGGGTTACCCTACGAGCAGTACTTC
-,TRBJ2-3,TRBD1,TRBV12-3/TRBV12-4,CASIWGQGTDTQYF,TGTGCCAGCATCTGGGGACAGGGCACAGATACGCAGTATTTT
few,TRBJ2-4,-,TRBV6-2/TRBV6-3,CASSYVGGSNIQYF,TGTGCCAGCAGTTACGTGGGGGGCTCGAACATTCAGTACTTC
once,TRBJ2-1,-,TRBV7-6,CASSLRFRRHYNEQFF,TGTGCCAGCAGCTTACGCTTCCGCCGACACTACAATGAGCAGTTCTTC
few,TRBJ2-7,-,TRBV6-1,CASRSALYEQYF,TGTGCCAGCAGGTCGGCACTGTACGAGCAGTACTTC
-,TRBJ2-7,-,TRBV20-1,CSARVQVYEQYF,TGCAGTGCTAGGGTGCAGGTCTACGAGCAGTACTTC
-,TRBJ1-2,TRBD1,TRBV10-3,CAISTGTGRAPNYGYTF,TGTGCCATCAGCACCGGGACAGGGAGGGCCCCTAACTATGGCTACACCTTC
-,TRBJ1-1,-,TRBV20-1,CSASDTGSYTEAFF,TGCAGTGCTAGTGATACAGGGTCGTACACTGAAGCTTTCTTT
once,TRBJ2-3,TRBD2,TRBV7-3,CACSLHPQLAGGTDTQYF,TGTGCCTGCAGCTTACACCCCCAACTAGCGGGGGGGACAGATACGCAGTATTTT
-,TRBJ1-2,-,TRBV7-2,CAGTPSPGHGYTF,TGTGCCGGCACCCCTAGCCCGGGGCACGGCTACACCTTC
-,TRBJ2-5,-,TRBV12-3/TRBV12-4,CASGSFLGGEQYF,TGTGCCAGTGGGTCCTTCCTTGGGGGTGAGCAGTACTTC
-,TRBJ2-7,-,TRBV7-2,CASSPKPTYEQYF,TGTGCCAGCAGCCCCAAGCCCACCTACGAGCAGTACTTC
-,TRBJ1-1,-,TRBV7-2,CASSRQGPPLNTEAFF,TGTGCCAGCAGCCGCCAAGGGCCGCCGCTGAACACTGAAGCTTTCTTT
-,TRBJ1-4,-,TRBV4-3,CASSQDFQRGTNEKLFF,TGCGCCAGCAGCCAAGATTTCCAGCGGGGGACTAATGAAAAACTGTTTTTT
-,TRBJ1-5,-,TRBV4-3,CASSQERAQSSTQHF,TGCGCCAGCAGCCAAGAGAGGGCCCAAAGTTCGACCCAGCATTTT
-,TRBJ2-3,-,TRBV7-2,CASSSRWASADTQYF,TGTGCCAGCAGCTCCCGTTGGGCGAGCGCAGATACGCAGTATTTT
-,TRBJ2-1,-,TRBV29-1,CSVSLSSYNEQFF,TGCAGCGTGTCACTGAGCTCCTACAATGAGCAGTTCTTC
-,TRBJ2-3,-,TRBV7-6,CASSHEGPAVTDTQYF,TGTGCCAGCAGCCACGAAGGTCCAGCAGTTACAGATACGCAGTATTTT
few,TRBJ2-7,-,TRBV12-3/TRBV12-4,CASSLAQEAASYEQYF,TGTGCCAGCAGTTTAGCGCAGGAGGCCGCGTCCTACGAGCAGTACTTC
-,TRBJ2-3,-,TRBV7-2,CASSLSSVATDTQYF,TGTGCCAGCAGCTTATCGTCGGTGGCCACAGATACGCAGTATTTT
few,TRBJ1-2,-,TRBV7-9,CASSSSGASYGYTF,TGTGCCAGCAGCTCGTCAGGGGCCTCCTATGGCTACACCTTC
many,TRBJ2-3,-,TRBV7-9,CASSTSDRGITHSTDTQYF,TGTGCCAGCAGCACCTCTGATCGCGGTATCACCCATAGCACAGATACGCAGTATTTT
-,TRBJ1-1,TRBD1,TRBV6-5,CASSRQGLEAFF,TGTGCCAGCAGCCGACAGGGGTTGGAAGCTTTCTTT
-,TRBJ1-1,TRBD1,TRBV7-2,CASSLVPTGGGAEAFF,TGTGCCAGCAGCTTAGTTCCTACAGGGGGGGGAGCTGAAGCTTTCTTT
-,TRBJ1-5,-,TRBV11-2,CASSYKRQVPSDQPQHF,TGTGCCAGCAGCTATAAGAGACAGGTCCCTAGCGATCAGCCCCAGCATTTT
-,TRBJ2-4,-,TRBV18,CASSPRVVDIQYF,TGTGCCAGCTCACCGCGGGTGGTGGACATTCAGTACTTC
-,TRBJ2-7,-,TRBV20-1,CSAYLGQISGEQYF,TGCAGTGCTTACCTCGGACAGATCTCCGGCGAGCAGTACTTC
-,TRBJ1-1,-,TRBV6-1,CASLKLGDTEAFF,TGTGCCAGCCTTAAACTAGGGGACACTGAAGCTTTCTTT